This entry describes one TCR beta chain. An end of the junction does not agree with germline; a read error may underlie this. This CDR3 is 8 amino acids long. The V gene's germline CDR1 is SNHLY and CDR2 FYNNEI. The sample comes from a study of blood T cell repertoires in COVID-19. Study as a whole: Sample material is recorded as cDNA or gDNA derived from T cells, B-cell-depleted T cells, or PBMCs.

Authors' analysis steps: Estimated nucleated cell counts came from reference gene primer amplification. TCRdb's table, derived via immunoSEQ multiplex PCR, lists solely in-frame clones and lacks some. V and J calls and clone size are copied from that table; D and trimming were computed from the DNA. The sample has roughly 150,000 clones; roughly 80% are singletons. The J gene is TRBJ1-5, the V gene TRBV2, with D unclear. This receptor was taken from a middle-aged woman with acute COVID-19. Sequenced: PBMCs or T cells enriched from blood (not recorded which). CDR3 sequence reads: CASPFEDF. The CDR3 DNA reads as TGTGCCAGCCCCTTCGAGGATTTT.